The clone carrying this T cell receptor (beta chain) was seen repeatedly, ten times or more. Its antigen is undetermined. This CDR3 is 15 amino acids long. V shed 6 bases and J 4 bases; nucleotides not matched to a gene: 5. The data are from a study of T cell repertoires in cytomegalovirus infection. Study-level background: It was recently identified HLA-C-restricted and well-studied HLA-B-restricted CMV epitopes that the study used. The public TCR beta signatures pointed to both CMV infection and matching HLA type.

TCRdb analysed the reads with MiXCR anew, one entry per CDR3 protein. The data show 250,000 to 300,000 distinct CDR3 sequences, with 22% seen just once and about 21% held by the top ten. The chain combines TRBV12-3 or TRBV12-4 with TRBJ2-1; the match to TRBD2 covers 11 bases. The sequence derives from a human donor in good health (CMV status not recorded). Some clones in this sample may be carry-over from other donors' samples. The sequencing used cultured PBMCs, collected from culture after CMV antigen stimulation. CDR3 region: CASRPGTSGYNEQFF. The CDR3 DNA sequence: TGTGCCAGCAGACCCGGGACTAGCGGATACAATGAGCAGTTCTTC.